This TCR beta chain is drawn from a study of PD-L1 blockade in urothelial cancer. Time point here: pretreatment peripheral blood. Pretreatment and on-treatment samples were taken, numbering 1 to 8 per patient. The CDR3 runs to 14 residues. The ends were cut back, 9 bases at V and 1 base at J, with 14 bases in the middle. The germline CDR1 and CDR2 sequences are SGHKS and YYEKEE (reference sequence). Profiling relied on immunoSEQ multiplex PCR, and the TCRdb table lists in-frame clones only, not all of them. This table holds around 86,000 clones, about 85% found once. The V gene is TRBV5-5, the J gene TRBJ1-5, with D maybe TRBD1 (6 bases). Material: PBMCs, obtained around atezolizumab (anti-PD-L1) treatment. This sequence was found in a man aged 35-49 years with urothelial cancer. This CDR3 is CATTGPDSNQPQHF. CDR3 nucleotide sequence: TGTGCCACCACAGGGCCGGACAGCAATCAGCCCCAGCATTTT.